Shown below are 20 T cell receptor beta chains from a single sample sequenced in a study of beta chain features in type 1 diabetes. Expressed TCRB transcripts were sequenced, since all the RNA that had been isolated was reverse transcribed. The repertoire was sequenced with immunoSEQ multiplex PCR; TCRdb's copy has only in-frame clones and lacks some. The sample has 860,000 or so clones, about a sixth seen once; the top ten hold around 0.02%. Sequences were obtained from naive CD4+ T cells from blood. The receptors originated from a woman aged 18-35 years in good health.

The J gene is TRBJ1-1, the V gene TRBV25-1; weak D call: TRBD1 (6 bases). This CDR3 has 16 amino acids. Deletions cut 0 bases from V and 4 bases from J, with 15 bases between. Germline V gene lookup returns CDR1 MGHDK and CDR2 SYGVNS. The CDR3 DNA reads TGTGCCAGCAGTGAATATGGAGGGGGAATGGTCACTGAAGCTTTCTTT. It yields the protein CASSEYGGGMVTEAFF. Supplemented by reference TRBV25-1 and TRBJ1-1, the full variable domain reads EADIYQTPRYLVIGTGKKITLECSQTMGHDKMYWYQQDPGMELHLIHYSYGVNSTEKGDLSSESTVSRIRTEHFPLTLESARPSHTSQYLCASSEYGGGMVTEAFFGQGTRLTVV.

This clone was seen only a few times. The chain joins TRBV29-1 to TRBJ2-3; 10 bases are a match to TRBD2. This CDR3 region has 15 residues. The junction had 5 bases not matched to a gene; V was cut back by 4 bases and J by 1 base. From germline, CDR1 is SQVTM and CDR2 ANQGSEA. CDR3 nucleotide sequence: TGCAGCGTTGCCAGGACTAGCGGAGGCACAGATACGCAGTATTTT. Amino acid sequence: CSVARTSGGTDTQYF.

V gene TRBV5-1 combines with J gene TRBJ2-7; D call uncertain. Germline V gene data show CDR1 as SGHRS and CDR2 as YFSETQ. The CDR3 consists of 14 residues. V was clipped by 0 bases and J by 6 bases, with 13 bases between them. The CDR3 region is CASSLGIASLEQYF. CDR3 nucleotide sequence: TGCGCCAGCAGCTTGGGGATAGCCTCTCTCGAGCAGTACTTC.

This clone was seen only a few times. The chain has TRBV5-6 and TRBJ2-1, with D possibly TRBD2 on 5 matching bases. The CDR3 covers 17 residues. V was shortened by 4 bases and J by 3 bases, with 20 bases between the two germline ends. The germline CDR1 and CDR2 sequences are SGHDT and YYEEEE. The CDR3 bases are TGTGCCAGCAGCCCGAACATCGGACTCTCACTCTACAATGAGCAGTTCTTC. Its translation is CASSPNIGLSLYNEQFF.

The sample holds a few counts of this clone. The chain uses TRBV28 and TRBJ1-2, with D unclear. The V gene's germline CDR1 is MDHEN and CDR2 SYDVKM. The CDR3 is made up of 14 amino acids. Trimming took 10 bases from V and 5 from J, leaving 20 bases between them. The DNA for the CDR3 is TGTGCCACCACTATCGGTGGCCACACTTATGGCTACACCTTC. Protein: CATTIGGHTYGYTF.

The genes are TRBV27 and TRBJ1-5; unclear D gene. Trimming removed 7 bases at V and 2 bases at J, with 12 bases between. CDR3 length: 14 amino acids. CDR1 MNHEY and CDR2 SMNVEV come from the germline V gene (reference sequence). The CDR3 DNA reads as TGTGCCAGCACGAAGACCTGGGGCAATCAGCCCCAGCATTTT. Translation gives CASTKTWGNQPQHF.

The genes are TRBV7-2 and TRBJ2-1; 8 positions match TRBD2. J lost 2 bases, V lost 1 base, and 1 base had no gene match. Looked up from germline, CDR1 is SGHTA and CDR2 is FQGNSA. This CDR3 spans 15 amino acids. The CDR3 DNA follows: TGTGCCAGCAGCTTAGACGGGAGGGCCTACAATGAGCAGTTCTTC. Translation: CASSLDGRAYNEQFF.

This clone appeared a few times. V usage is TRBV5-6 and J usage is TRBJ2-7; D not certain. This CDR3 comprises 11 residues. V was trimmed by 4 bases and J by 6 bases, leaving 8 bases between them. The V gene's germline CDR1 is SGHDT and CDR2 YYEEEE. CDR3 loop: CASSVLSEQYF. The CDR3 DNA reads TGTGCCAGCAGCGTACTATCCGAGCAGTACTTC.

This clone was picked up a small number of times. The CDR3 region is CASSQFPSGLTINNEQFF. The CDR3 DNA reads TGTGCCAGCAGCCAATTTCCTAGCGGGCTCACAATTAACAATGAGCAGTTCTTC. This chain joins TRBV14 and TRBJ2-1, with 8 bases fitting TRBD2. CDR1 is SGHDN and CDR2 is FVKESK in the germline V gene. The CDR3 contains 18 residues. The junction had 14 bases not matched to a gene; V was cut back by 2 bases and J by 5 bases.

This clone occurred a few times. The sample holds other DNA sequences that translate to the same CDR3. The gene calls are TRBV5-1 and TRBJ2-3; D is undetermined. V was trimmed by 4 bases and J by 0 bases, leaving 3 bases between them. The germline V gene encodes CDR1 SGHRS and CDR2 YFSETQ. The CDR3 extends over 12 amino acids. The CDR3 bases are TGCGCCAGCAGCGCCAGCACAGATACGCAGTATTTT. It codes for CASSASTDTQYF.

This clone turned up a few times. The J gene is TRBJ2-2, the V gene TRBV7-2; 7 bases map to TRBD1. V gave up 5 bases and J gave up 5 bases; unmatched junction bases: 11. CDR3 length: 16 amino acids. Per the germline V gene, CDR1 is SGHTA and CDR2 is FQGNSA. The CDR3 DNA sequence: TGTGCCAGCAGCCTTACAGGGGCCCTAGGTACCGGGGAGCTGTTTTTT. Translation: CASSLTGALGTGELFF.

This clone was seen a handful of times. The chain links TRBV28 to TRBJ2-7; TRBD1 aligns across 8 bases. The CDR3 contains 17 residues. The J segment lost 2 bases and the V segment lost 3 bases, leaving 12 bases of the junction unmatched. Germline CDR1 is MDHEN and CDR2 is SYDVKM. The CDR3 DNA follows: TGTGCCAGCAGTTTCCACCGGGGCAGGGGGCTTCCCTACGAGCAGTACTTC. It encodes CASSFHRGRGLPYEQYF.

This clone has more than one count but fewer than ten. The chain recombines TRBV27 with TRBJ1-4; D gene ambiguous. The germline gives CDR1 MNHEY, CDR2 SMNVEV (reference sequence). Trimming shortened V by 5 bases and J by 5 bases, and 9 bases separated the two germline ends. CDR3 length: 13 residues. CDR3 nucleotide sequence: TGTGCCAGCAGTATACGGGAAAATGAAAAACTGTTTTTT. This gives the protein CASSIRENEKLFF.

This rearrangement joins TRBV7-9 to TRBJ1-2, with D hard to call. With 5 bases removed from V and 8 bases from J, the gap between germline ends came to 18 bases. The V gene's germline CDR1 is SEHNR and CDR2 FQNEAQ (reference sequence). This CDR3 has 14 residues. The CDR3 bases are TGTGCCAGCAGCAAAATCGGAGCCTGGAACGGCTACACCTTC. Translation: CASSKIGAWNGYTF.

The genes are TRBV7-2 and TRBJ2-2; D remains ambiguous. V lost 7 bases and J lost 2, with 8 bases in between. The CDR3 length is 13 residues. Germline lookup yields CDR1 SGHTA and CDR2 FQGNSA. CDR3 sequence reads: CASTRDNTGELFF. The DNA for the CDR3 is TGTGCCAGCACCCGAGACAACACCGGGGAGCTGTTTTTT.

The rearrangement links TRBV10-3 to TRBJ2-3, with D perhaps matching TRBD1 (6 bases). From germline, CDR1 is ENHRY and CDR2 SYGVKD. This CDR3 is built from 15 residues. V lost 6 bases to trimming and J lost 3 bases, with 16 bases between them. The DNA of the CDR3 is TGTGCCATCAGCGTAGGGGGAGAAGGAACAGATACGCAGTATTTT. Encoded protein: CAISVGGEGTDTQYF.

This clone came up a few times. The chain employs TRBV21-1 and TRBJ2-7; no DNA check was done on the table's D call, TRBD1. TRBV21-1 is described as a pseudogene. CDR3 length: 16 amino acids. The chain's CDR3 is CASSKEGQGRSYEQYF. The DNA for the CDR3 is TGTGCCAGCAGCAAAGAGGGGCAAGGCCGATCCTACGAGCAGTACTTC.

This clone was observed a handful of times. This rearrangement joins TRBV11-2 to TRBJ1-1, with 10 nucleotides matching TRBD1. The CDR3 contains 14 residues. After removal of 5 bases from V and 1 base from J, the junction contained 1 base not matched to a gene. The germline gives CDR1 SGHAT, CDR2 FQNNGV. CDR3 protein: CASSGQGGNTEAFF. The CDR3 DNA follows: TGTGCCAGCAGCGGACAGGGGGGGAACACTGAAGCTTTCTTT.

The chain uses TRBV20-1 and TRBJ1-2; D is ambiguous. Germline CDR1 and CDR2: DFQATT and SNEGSKA (reference sequence). The germline V and J ends were trimmed by 3 bases and 4 bases, with 6 bases remaining between them. The CDR3 consists of 11 residues. CDR3 coding DNA: TGCAGTGCTAGCCCCCCCTATGGCTACACCTTC. Amino acids: CSASPPYGYTF.

This clone has more than one count but fewer than ten. V usage is TRBV18 and J usage is TRBJ2-5, with D perhaps TRBD2 (5 bases). V was shortened by 4 bases and J by 2 bases, with 5 bases between the two germline ends. The V gene's germline CDR1 is KGHSH and CDR2 LQKENI. The CDR3 extends over 12 amino acids. This chain's CDR3 is CASSREQETQYF. The CDR3 bases are TGTGCCAGCTCACGGGAGCAAGAGACCCAGTACTTC.